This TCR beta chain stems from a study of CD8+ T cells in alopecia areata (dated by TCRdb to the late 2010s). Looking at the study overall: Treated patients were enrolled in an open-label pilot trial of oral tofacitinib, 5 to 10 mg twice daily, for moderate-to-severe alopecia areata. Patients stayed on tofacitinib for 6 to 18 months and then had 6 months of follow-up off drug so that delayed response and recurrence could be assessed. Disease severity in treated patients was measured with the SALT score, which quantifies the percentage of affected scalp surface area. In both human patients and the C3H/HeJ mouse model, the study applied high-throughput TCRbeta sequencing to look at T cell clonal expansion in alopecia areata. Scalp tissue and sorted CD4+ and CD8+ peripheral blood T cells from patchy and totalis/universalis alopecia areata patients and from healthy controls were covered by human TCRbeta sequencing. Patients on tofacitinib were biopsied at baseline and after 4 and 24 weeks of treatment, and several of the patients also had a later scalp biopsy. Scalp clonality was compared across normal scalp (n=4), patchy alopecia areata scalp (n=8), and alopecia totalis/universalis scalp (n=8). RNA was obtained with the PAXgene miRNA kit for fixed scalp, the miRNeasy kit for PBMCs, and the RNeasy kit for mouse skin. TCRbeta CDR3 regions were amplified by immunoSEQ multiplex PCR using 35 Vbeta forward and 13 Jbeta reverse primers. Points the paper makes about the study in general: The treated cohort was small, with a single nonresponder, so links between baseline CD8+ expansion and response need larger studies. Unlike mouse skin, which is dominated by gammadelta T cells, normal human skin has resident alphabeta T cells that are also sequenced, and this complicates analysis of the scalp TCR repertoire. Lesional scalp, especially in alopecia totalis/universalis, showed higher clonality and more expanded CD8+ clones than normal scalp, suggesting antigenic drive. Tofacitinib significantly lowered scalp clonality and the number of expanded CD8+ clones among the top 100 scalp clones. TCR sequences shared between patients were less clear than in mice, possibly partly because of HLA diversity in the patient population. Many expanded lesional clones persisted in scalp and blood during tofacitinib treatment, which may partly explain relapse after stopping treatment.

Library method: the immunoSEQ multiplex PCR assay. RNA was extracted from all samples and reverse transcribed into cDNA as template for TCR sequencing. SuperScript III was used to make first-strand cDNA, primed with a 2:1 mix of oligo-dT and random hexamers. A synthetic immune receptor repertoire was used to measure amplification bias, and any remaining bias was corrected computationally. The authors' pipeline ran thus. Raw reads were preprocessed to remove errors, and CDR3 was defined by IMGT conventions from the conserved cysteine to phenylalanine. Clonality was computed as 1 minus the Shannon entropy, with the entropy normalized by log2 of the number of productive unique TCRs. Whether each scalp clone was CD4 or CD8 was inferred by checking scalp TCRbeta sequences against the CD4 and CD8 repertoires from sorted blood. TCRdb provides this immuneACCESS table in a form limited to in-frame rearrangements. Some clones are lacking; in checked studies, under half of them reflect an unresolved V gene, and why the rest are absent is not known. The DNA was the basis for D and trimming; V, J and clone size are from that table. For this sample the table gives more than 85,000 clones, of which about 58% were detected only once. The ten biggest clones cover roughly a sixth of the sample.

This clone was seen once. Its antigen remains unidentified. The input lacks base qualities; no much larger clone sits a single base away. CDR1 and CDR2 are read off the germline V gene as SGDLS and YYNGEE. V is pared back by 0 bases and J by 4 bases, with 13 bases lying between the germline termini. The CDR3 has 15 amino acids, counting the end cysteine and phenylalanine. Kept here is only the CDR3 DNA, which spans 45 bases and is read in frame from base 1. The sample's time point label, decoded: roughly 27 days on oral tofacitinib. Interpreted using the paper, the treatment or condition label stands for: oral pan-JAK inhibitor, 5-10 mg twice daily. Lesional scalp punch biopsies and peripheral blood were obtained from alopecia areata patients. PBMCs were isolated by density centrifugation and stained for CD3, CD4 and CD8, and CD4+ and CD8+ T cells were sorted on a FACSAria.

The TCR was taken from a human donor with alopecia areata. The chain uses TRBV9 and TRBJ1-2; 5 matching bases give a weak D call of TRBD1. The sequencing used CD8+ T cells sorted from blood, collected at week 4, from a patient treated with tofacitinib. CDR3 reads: CASSVGVAGPYGYTF. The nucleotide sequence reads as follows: TGTGCCAGCAGCGTAGGGGTTGCAGGGCCCTATGGCTACACCTTC. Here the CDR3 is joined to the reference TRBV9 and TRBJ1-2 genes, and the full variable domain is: DSGVTQTPKHLITATGQRVTLRCSPRSGDLSVYWYQQSLDQGLQFLIQYYNGEERAKGNILERFSAQQFPDLHSELNLSSLELGDSALYFCASSVGVAGPYGYTFGSGTRLTVV.